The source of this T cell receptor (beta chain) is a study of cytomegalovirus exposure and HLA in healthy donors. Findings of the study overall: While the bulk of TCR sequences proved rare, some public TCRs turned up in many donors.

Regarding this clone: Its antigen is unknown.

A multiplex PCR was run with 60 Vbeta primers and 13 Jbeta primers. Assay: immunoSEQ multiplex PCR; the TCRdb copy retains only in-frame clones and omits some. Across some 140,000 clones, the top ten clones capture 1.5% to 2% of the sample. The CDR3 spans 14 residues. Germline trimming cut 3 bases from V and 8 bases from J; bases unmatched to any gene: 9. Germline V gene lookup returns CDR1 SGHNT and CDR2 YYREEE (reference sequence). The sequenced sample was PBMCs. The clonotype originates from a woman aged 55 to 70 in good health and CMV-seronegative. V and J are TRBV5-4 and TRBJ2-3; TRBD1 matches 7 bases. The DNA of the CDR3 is TGTGCCAGCAGCTCGGGACAGCCTCCCGGTACGCAGTATTTT. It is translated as CASSSGQPPGTQYF.